This TCR beta chain was sequenced in a study of cytotoxic CD8 clonotypes in ibrutinib-treated CLL. Overall study context: Partial responses numbered some 24 and complete responses 2; after a median about 72 months, roughly 15 stayed remitted and 12 progressed.

The CDR3 runs to 13 residues. Germline loops: CDR1 SGHTA, CDR2 FQGTGA. Trimming shortened V by 5 bases and J by 7 bases, and 13 bases separated the two germline ends. The data were produced by immunoSEQ multiplex PCR, yet TCRdb's version contains in-frame clones alone and is incomplete. The data contain about 39,000 clones, 65% to 70% of them singletons. The TCR originated in a human donor with chronic lymphocytic leukemia. The material was PBMCs, obtained at disease progression, from a patient treated with ibrutinib. This chain connects TRBV7-3 to TRBJ2-3; either TRBD1 or TRBD2 may fit D (6 bases each). The CDR3 region has the DNA TGTGCCAGCAGCCGAAGGGGGGATCATACGCAGTATTTT. Its translation: CASSRRGDHTQYF.